This note documents a single T cell receptor (beta chain) sequence. As yet, its antigen is unknown. 13 Jbeta primers and 60 Vbeta primers were used for the PCR. TCRdb's table, derived via immunoSEQ multiplex PCR, lists solely in-frame clones and lacks some. The ten top clones account for roughly 3.5%, within a sample of roughly 120,000 clones. This sample was included in a study of cytomegalovirus exposure and HLA in healthy donors. Findings of the study overall: In a later analysis, TCR beta V- and J-gene trimming showed a link to a missense DCLRE1C variant. Excluded: some indistinguishable V segments such as TRBV6-2 and TRBV6-3.

Germline loops: CDR1 MDHEN, CDR2 SYDVKM. V lost 6 bases and J lost 7, with 10 bases in between. The CDR3 is 12 residues long. The receptor was isolated from a young man in good health and CMV-seronegative. The source material was PBMCs. The chain has TRBV28 and TRBJ2-1, with no clear D. The chain's CDR3 is CASRLTWNEQFF. The CDR3 bases are TGTGCCAGCAGGTTGACTTGGAATGAGCAGTTCTTC.